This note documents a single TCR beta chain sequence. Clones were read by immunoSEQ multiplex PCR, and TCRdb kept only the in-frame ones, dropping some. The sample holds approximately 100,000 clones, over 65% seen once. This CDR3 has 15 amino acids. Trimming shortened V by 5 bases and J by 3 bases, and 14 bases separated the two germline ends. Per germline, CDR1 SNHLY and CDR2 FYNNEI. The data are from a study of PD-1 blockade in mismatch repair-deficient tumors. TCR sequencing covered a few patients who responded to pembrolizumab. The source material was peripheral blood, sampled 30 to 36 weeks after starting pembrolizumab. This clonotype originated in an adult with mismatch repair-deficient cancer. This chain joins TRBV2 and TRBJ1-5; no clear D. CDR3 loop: CASSPDGMNNQPQHF. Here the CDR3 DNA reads TGTGCCAGCAGTCCGGACGGGATGAACAATCAGCCCCAGCATTTT. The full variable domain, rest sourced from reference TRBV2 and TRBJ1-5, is EPEVTQTPSHQVTQMGQEVILRCVPISNHLYFYWYRQILGQKVEFLVSFYNNEISEKSEIFDDQFSVERPDGSNFTLKIRSTKLEDSAMYFCASSPDGMNNQPQHFGDGTRLSIL.